This T cell receptor beta chain was captured in a study of technical replicates of blood from several donors. The assay was immunoSEQ multiplex PCR, and TCRdb's table has in-frame clones only and misses some. This sample has roughly 80,000 clones, with about 91% found just once. The CDR3 length is 14 residues. CDR1 MNHNS and CDR2 SASEGT come from the germline V gene. Trimming cost V 6 bases and J 1 base, with 12 bases left between them. The sequenced sample consisted of T cells isolated from PBMCs. The chain links TRBV6-1 to TRBJ1-1; D remains ambiguous. This sequence originates from a human donor in good health. The DNA of the CDR3 is TGTGCCAGCAGGACTGGAAATCGGAACACTGAAGCTTTCTTT. This codes for CASRTGNRNTEAFF.